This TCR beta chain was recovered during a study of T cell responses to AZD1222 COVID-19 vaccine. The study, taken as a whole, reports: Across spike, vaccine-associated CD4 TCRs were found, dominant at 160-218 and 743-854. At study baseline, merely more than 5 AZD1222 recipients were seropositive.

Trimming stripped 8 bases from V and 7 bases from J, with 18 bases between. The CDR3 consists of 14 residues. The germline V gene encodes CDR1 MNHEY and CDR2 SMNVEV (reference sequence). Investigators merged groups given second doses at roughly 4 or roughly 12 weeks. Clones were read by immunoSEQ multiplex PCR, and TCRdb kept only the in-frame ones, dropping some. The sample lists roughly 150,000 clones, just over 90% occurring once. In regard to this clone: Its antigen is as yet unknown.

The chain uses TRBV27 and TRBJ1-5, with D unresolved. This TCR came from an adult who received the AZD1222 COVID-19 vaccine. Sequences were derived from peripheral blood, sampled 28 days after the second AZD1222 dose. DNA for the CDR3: TGTGCCAGCGGCCCTCCCAACGGGCGACAGCCCCAGCATTTT. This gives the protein CASGPPNGRQPQHF.